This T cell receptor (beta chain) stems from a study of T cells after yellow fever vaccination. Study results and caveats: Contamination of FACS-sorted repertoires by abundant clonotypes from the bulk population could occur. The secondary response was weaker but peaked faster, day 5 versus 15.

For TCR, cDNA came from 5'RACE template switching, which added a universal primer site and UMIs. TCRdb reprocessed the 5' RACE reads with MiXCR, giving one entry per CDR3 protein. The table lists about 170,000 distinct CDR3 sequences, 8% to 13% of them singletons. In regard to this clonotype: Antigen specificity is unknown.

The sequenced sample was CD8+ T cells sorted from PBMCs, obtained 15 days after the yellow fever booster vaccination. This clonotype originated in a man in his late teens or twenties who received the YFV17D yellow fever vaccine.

The CDR3 nucleotides are TGTGCCAGCAGTTACTCAGGACTAGGCACCGTCCAAGAGACCCAGTACTTC. Its protein is CASSYSGLGTVQETQYF. The rearrangement joins TRBV6-2 or TRBV6-3 to TRBJ2-5; 7 bases agree with TRBD2. This CDR3 comprises 17 residues. V was clipped by 0 bases and J by 1 base; unmatched bases: 8. Germline CDR1 and CDR2: MNHEY and SVGEGT.